Presented here are 28 T cell receptor beta chains from one specimen sequenced in a study of blood T cell repertoires in COVID-19. The data were produced by immunoSEQ multiplex PCR, yet TCRdb's version contains in-frame clones alone and is incomplete. This sample has 240,000 or so clones, with about 82% found just once. The sample comprised PBMCs or T cells enriched from blood (not recorded which). These receptors all stem from a woman in her forties or fifties who had recovered from COVID-19.

This clone was seen only a few times. The chain links TRBV7-9 to TRBJ2-4, with 9 bases that match TRBD1. The CDR3 totals 16 residues. The germline V gene encodes CDR1 SEHNR and CDR2 FQNEAQ (reference sequence). V was clipped by 0 bases and J by 8 bases; unmatched bases: 8. For the CDR3, the DNA is TGTGCCAGCAGCTTAGCAACCGGGACAGGGAAAGACATTCAGTACTTC. Protein sequence: CASSLATGTGKDIQYF.

The chain has TRBV5-1 and TRBJ1-6, with 7 nucleotides matching TRBD1. From germline, CDR1 is SGHRS and CDR2 YFSETQ. V was clipped by 5 bases and J by 5 bases; unmatched bases: 13. The CDR3 totals 17 residues. CDR3 nucleotide sequence: TGCGCCAGCAGGACAGGGAATTTACGGGCTGATAATTCACCCCTCCACTTT. Translated, it gives CASRTGNLRADNSPLHF. The whole variable domain, filled in from reference TRBV5-1 and TRBJ1-6, reads KAGVTQTPRYLIKTRGQQVTLSCSPISGHRSVSWYQQTPGQGLQFLFEYFSETQRNKGNFPGRFSGRQFSNSRSEMNVSTLELGDSALYLCASRTGNLRADNSPLHFGNGTRLTVT.

This clone has just one count. The chain carries TRBV14 and TRBJ2-5, with 14 positions matching TRBD2. Germline V gene sequence: CDR1 SGHDN, CDR2 FVKESK. V lost 3 bases and J lost 5; bases outside the gene matches: 2. The CDR3 has 15 amino acids. CDR3 loop: CASSQGLAGVETQYF. CDR3 DNA: TGTGCCAGCAGCCAGGGACTAGCGGGAGTGGAGACCCAGTACTTC.

The chain joins TRBV29-1 to TRBJ1-5; 7 bases match TRBD1. This CDR3 is built from 13 residues. Per the germline V gene, CDR1 is SQVTM and CDR2 is ANQGSEA. With 3 bases clipped from V and 1 base from J, the junction kept 0 bases outside the gene matches. Here the CDR3 DNA reads TGCAGCGTTGACAGGGGGAGCAATCAGCCCCAGCATTTT. Its translation: CSVDRGSNQPQHF.

V and J are TRBV5-1 and TRBJ1-1; no definite D call. The CDR3 is 13 amino acids. The V gene lost 2 bases and the J gene lost 2 bases, with 7 bases spanning the gap. Per the germline V gene, CDR1 is SGHRS and CDR2 is YFSETQ. CDR3 sequence reads: CASSFGGNTEAFF. CDR3 sequence (DNA): TGCGCCAGCAGCTTCGGAGGTAACACTGAAGCTTTCTTT.

This chain connects TRBV7-3 to TRBJ2-2; TRBD2 matches 11 bases. The CDR3 sequence is 17 residues long. Trimming took 4 bases from V and 2 from J; bases not matched to a gene: 6. Germline V gene data show CDR1 as SGHTA and CDR2 as FQGTGA. In DNA, the CDR3 is TGTGCCAGCAGCTCCTCCGGGACTAGCGGAAACACCGGGGAGCTGTTTTTT. This codes for CASSSSGTSGNTGELFF. The full variable domain, rest sourced from reference TRBV7-3 and TRBJ2-2, is GAGVSQTPSNKVTEKGKYVELRCDPISGHTALYWYRQSLGQGPEFLIYFQGTGAADDSGLPNDRFFAVRPEGSVSTLKIQRTERGDSAVYLCASSSSGTSGNTGELFFGEGSRLTVL.

The DNA for the CDR3 is TGTGCTAGTGGTTTGCTACATAGGGACAGCATGAACACTGAAGCTTTCTTT. Translating it yields CASGLLHRDSMNTEAFF. This chain joins TRBV12-5 and TRBJ1-1; 7 bases align to TRBD1. The CDR3 totals 17 residues. Looked up from germline, CDR1 is LGHNT and CDR2 is FRNRAP. With 2 bases clipped from V and 0 bases from J, the junction kept 9 bases outside the gene matches.

The chain recombines TRBV3-1 (or the pseudogene TRBV3-2) with TRBJ2-1, with TRBD2 matching over 16 bases. The CDR3 is 16 residues long. CDR1 is LGHDT and CDR2 is YNNKEL in the germline V gene (reference sequence). The ends lost 4 bases at V and 7 bases at J; junction bases unmatched: 4. CDR3 sequence reads: CASSPGLAGGRNEQFF. The DNA for the CDR3 is TGTGCCAGCAGCCCGGGACTAGCGGGAGGGCGGAATGAGCAGTTCTTC.

V is TRBV7-3 and J is TRBJ1-1; D perhaps matches TRBD1 (6 bases). V was trimmed by 2 bases and J by 4 bases, leaving 8 bases between them. This CDR3 spans 13 amino acids. Germline V gene data show CDR1 as SGHTA and CDR2 as FQGTGA. CDR3 bases: TGTGCCAGCAGCTTAGACAGGAGCACTGAAGCTTTCTTT. Encoded protein: CASSLDRSTEAFF.

The genes are TRBV29-1 and TRBJ2-7, with 8 bases matching TRBD2. Trimming cost V 7 bases and J 5 bases; bases outside gene matches: 4. There are 11 residues in the CDR3. The V gene's germline CDR1 is SQVTM and CDR2 ANQGSEA. This CDR3 is CSARGGHEQYF. The CDR3 DNA sequence: TGCAGCGCTCGGGGGGGCCACGAGCAGTACTTC.

This clone turned up a few times. The V and J genes are TRBV29-1 and TRBJ2-5, with 15 bases aligning to TRBD2. The CDR3 covers 17 residues. Germline-derived CDR1 and CDR2 are SQVTM and ANQGSEA. J gave up 5 bases and V 4 bases, and 11 bases lay outside the gene matches. The DNA of the CDR3 is TGCAGCGTTGGTCAAAGGACTAGCGGGAGGGCCGGGGAGACCCAGTACTTC. It encodes CSVGQRTSGRAGETQYF.

The chain couples TRBV19 to TRBJ2-7; TRBD2 matches 8 bases. V shed 5 bases, J shed 2 bases, and the junction held 11 bases outside the gene matches. The germline V gene encodes CDR1 LNHDA and CDR2 SQIVND (reference sequence). This CDR3 contains 16 residues. CDR3: CASSGVAGSEPYEQYF. CDR3 sequence (DNA): TGTGCCAGTAGTGGGGTAGCGGGATCGGAACCCTACGAGCAGTACTTC.

V is TRBV10-3 and J is TRBJ2-7, with D tentatively TRBD1 (5 bases). CDR1 ENHRY and CDR2 SYGVKD come from the germline V gene. Trimming took 0 bases from V and 4 from J, leaving 16 bases between them. The CDR3 consists of 16 residues. The CDR3 DNA reads TGTGCCATCAGTGAGTCTCAAATCCTTCAGGGTTACGAGCAGTACTTC. Translation: CAISESQILQGYEQYF.

This sequence joins TRBV10-3 and TRBJ2-1; TRBD2 is a possible D gene (6 bases). Trimming shortened V by 0 bases and J by 4 bases, and 13 bases separated the two germline ends. Germline V gene lookup returns CDR1 ENHRY and CDR2 SYGVKD. The CDR3 is 16 residues long. CDR3 loop: CAISESTGSPYNEQFF. Written as DNA, the CDR3 is TGTGCCATCAGTGAGTCGACCGGGAGCCCTTACAATGAGCAGTTCTTC.

This CDR3 is CASNTGGEGNTIYF. The CDR3 DNA reads as TGTGCCAGCAATACAGGGGGCGAAGGAAACACCATATATTTT. The chain carries TRBV28 and TRBJ1-3, with 9 bases matching TRBD1. Germline V lookup: CDR1 MDHEN, CDR2 SYDVKM. The CDR3 has 14 residues. V lost 7 bases, J lost 4 bases, and 5 bases stayed unmatched.

The chain has TRBV25-1 and TRBJ1-1; TRBD1 aligns across 7 bases. This CDR3 has 18 residues. V dropped 3 bases and J dropped 1; count of bases not matched to a gene: 14. Germline loops: CDR1 MGHDK, CDR2 SYGVNS. The CDR3 sequence is CASSDGPFSGTENTEAFF. The CDR3 coding sequence is TGTGCCAGCAGTGACGGCCCTTTCTCCGGGACAGAGAACACTGAAGCTTTCTTT.

The CDR3 DNA reads TGTGCCAGCAGTTCCCCGTGGACAGGGAACGAGCAGTACTTC. Its translation is CASSSPWTGNEQYF. The chain employs TRBV27 and TRBJ2-7, with 8 bases identical to TRBD1. Germline V gene sequence: CDR1 MNHEY, CDR2 SMNVEV (reference sequence). There are 14 residues in the CDR3. V shed 4 bases, J shed 5 bases, and the junction held 7 bases outside the gene matches.

This clone was seen a few times. The gene calls are TRBV7-2 and TRBJ2-7; 9 bases line up with TRBD1. The CDR3 length is 15 residues. CDR1 SGHTA and CDR2 FQGNSA come from the germline V gene. J lost 7 bases, V lost 2 bases, and 9 bases had no gene match. The CDR3 protein is CASSLSGTGYEEQYF. CDR3 nucleotides: TGTGCCAGCAGCTTATCTGGGACAGGGTACGAGGAGCAGTACTTC.

Here the CDR3 reads CATLVTSPDYGYTF. CDR3 coding DNA: TGCGCCACCTTAGTAACCTCCCCTGACTATGGCTACACCTTC. The J gene is TRBJ1-2, the V gene TRBV10-2; D gene ambiguous. Germline V CDR1 and CDR2: WSHSY, SAAADI. Trimming removed 10 bases from V and 3 bases from J, with 18 bases in between. CDR3 length: 14 residues.

This clone came up once. V and J are TRBV2 and TRBJ1-5; D call uncertain. Germline CDR1 reads SNHLY; CDR2 reads FYNNEI. The germline V and J ends were trimmed by 3 bases and 12 bases, with 12 bases remaining between them. This CDR3 is built from 12 residues. CDR3 coding DNA: TGTGCCAGCAGTGACCCACTGTTCGGCCAGCATTTT. Its protein product is CASSDPLFGQHF.

The rearrangement joins TRBV19 to TRBJ1-1; D not resolved. The CDR3 sequence is 15 residues long. The germline gives CDR1 LNHDA, CDR2 SQIVND (reference sequence). V was pared by 4 bases and J by 5 bases, with 17 bases between. The CDR3 DNA reads TGTGCCAGTAGTACCACCGCCGCCGGCGGGACTGAAGCTTTCTTT. Its translation: CASSTTAAGGTEAFF.

The chain recombines TRBV6-1 with TRBJ1-2; D is perhaps TRBD1 (6 bases). With 1 base removed from V and 3 bases from J, the gap between germline ends came to 9 bases. This CDR3 is built from 14 residues. CDR1 and CDR2 (germline): MNHNS, SASEGT. The CDR3 is CASSEGTAHYGYTF. CDR3 DNA: TGTGCCAGCAGTGAAGGGACAGCGCACTATGGCTACACCTTC.

The V gene is TRBV30, the J gene TRBJ2-1; maybe TRBD2 (6 bases). Deletions cut 4 bases from V and 4 bases from J, with 11 bases between. CDR1 is GTSNPN and CDR2 is SVGIG in the germline V gene (reference sequence). The CDR3 sequence is 13 residues long. This CDR3 is CAWTLGGYNEQFF. The CDR3 coding sequence is TGTGCCTGGACCCTGGGGGGATACAATGAGCAGTTCTTC.

The chain uses TRBV7-2 and TRBJ2-1; 7 bases match TRBD2. V lost 3 bases to trimming and J lost 4 bases; unmatched junction nucleotides: 6. Germline V gene sequence: CDR1 SGHTA, CDR2 FQGNSA. This CDR3 spans 15 amino acids. CDR3 loop: CASSFASGLYNEQFF. CDR3 DNA: TGTGCCAGCAGCTTCGCTAGCGGCTTATACAATGAGCAGTTCTTC.

Written as DNA, the CDR3 is TGTGCCAGCAGTGAAGCGAGGTCTGGAAACACCATATATTTT. Translating it yields CASSEARSGNTIYF. J is TRBJ1-3 and V is TRBV6-1; D gene unclear. Trimming took 0 bases from V and 1 from J, leaving 4 bases between them. This CDR3 contains 14 residues. Germline V gene lookup returns CDR1 MNHNS and CDR2 SASEGT.

In its sample, this clone was seen once. The V call is TRBV4-3, the J call TRBJ1-2; D unresolved. The germline V gene encodes CDR1 LGHNA and CDR2 YSLEER. This CDR3 region has 14 residues. Deletions cut 0 bases from V and 4 bases from J, with 9 bases between. This CDR3 reads CASSQEKESYGYTF. The CDR3 DNA reads as TGCGCCAGCAGCCAAGAAAAAGAGAGCTATGGCTACACCTTC.

The CDR3 spells CSASDGGNTIYF. DNA for the CDR3: TGCAGTGCTAGTGATGGCGGAAACACCATATATTTT. The chain links TRBV20-1 to TRBJ1-3; D uncertain. CDR3 size: 12 residues. Germline loops: CDR1 DFQATT, CDR2 SNEGSKA (reference sequence). V lost 3 bases and J lost 4, with 7 bases in between.

This clone appeared once. CDR3 in amino acids: CASSLQGVIRNEQFF. The CDR3 nucleotides read TGTGCCAGCAGCTTACAGGGGGTCATTAGGAATGAGCAGTTCTTC. The chain has TRBV7-2 and TRBJ2-1; 7 nucleotides align to TRBD1. CDR3 length equals 15 residues. With V trimmed by 2 bases and J by 7 bases, 8 bases remained unmatched. The germline V gene has CDR1 SGHTA and CDR2 FQGNSA.